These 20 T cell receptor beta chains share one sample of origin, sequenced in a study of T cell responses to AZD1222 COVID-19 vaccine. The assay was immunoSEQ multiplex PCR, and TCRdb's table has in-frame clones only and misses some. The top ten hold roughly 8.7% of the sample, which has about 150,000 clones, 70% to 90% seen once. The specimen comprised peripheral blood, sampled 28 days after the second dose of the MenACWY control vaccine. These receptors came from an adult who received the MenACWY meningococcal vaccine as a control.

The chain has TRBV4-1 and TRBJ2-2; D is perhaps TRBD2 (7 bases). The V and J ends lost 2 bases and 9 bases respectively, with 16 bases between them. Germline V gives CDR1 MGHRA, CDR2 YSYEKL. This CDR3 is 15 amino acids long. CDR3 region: CASSQPQGRDRELFF. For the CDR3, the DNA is TGCGCCAGCAGCCAACCTCAGGGGAGGGACCGGGAGCTGTTTTTT.

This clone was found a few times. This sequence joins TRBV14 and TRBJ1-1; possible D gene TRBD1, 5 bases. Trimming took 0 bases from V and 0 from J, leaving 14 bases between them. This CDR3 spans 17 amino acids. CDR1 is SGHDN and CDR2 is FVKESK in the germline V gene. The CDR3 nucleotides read TGTGCCAGCAGCCAAGAAAACTCAGGGCCCGTGAACACTGAAGCTTTCTTT. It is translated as CASSQENSGPVNTEAFF.

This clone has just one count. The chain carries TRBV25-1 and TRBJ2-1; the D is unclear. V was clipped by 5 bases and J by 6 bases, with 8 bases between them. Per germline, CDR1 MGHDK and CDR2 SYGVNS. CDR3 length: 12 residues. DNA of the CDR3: TGTGCCAGCAGTCCCCGGTTCAATGAGCAGTTCTTC. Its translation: CASSPRFNEQFF.

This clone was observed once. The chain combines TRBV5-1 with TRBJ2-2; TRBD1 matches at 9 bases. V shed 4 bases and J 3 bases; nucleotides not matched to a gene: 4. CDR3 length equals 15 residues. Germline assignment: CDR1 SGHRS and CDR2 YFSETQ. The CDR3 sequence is CASSQGQGHTGELFF. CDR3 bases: TGCGCCAGCAGCCAGGGACAGGGACACACCGGGGAGCTGTTTTTT.

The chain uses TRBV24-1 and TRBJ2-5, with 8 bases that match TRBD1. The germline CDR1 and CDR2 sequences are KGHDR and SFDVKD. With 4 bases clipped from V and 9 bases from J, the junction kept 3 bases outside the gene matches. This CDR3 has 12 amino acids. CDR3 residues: CATSEQGVSQYF. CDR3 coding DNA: TGTGCCACCAGTGAACAGGGGGTGTCCCAGTACTTC.

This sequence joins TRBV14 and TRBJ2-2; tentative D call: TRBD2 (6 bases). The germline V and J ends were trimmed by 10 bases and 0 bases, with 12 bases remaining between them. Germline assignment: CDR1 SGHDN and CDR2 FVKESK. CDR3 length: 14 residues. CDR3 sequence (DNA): TGTGCCACCAAGAGACTAGCGAACACCGGGGAGCTGTTTTTT. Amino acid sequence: CATKRLANTGELFF.

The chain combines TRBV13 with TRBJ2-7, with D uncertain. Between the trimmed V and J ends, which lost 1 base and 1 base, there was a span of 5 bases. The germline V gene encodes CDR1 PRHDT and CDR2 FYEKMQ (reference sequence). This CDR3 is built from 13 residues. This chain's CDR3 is CASSLAGSYEQYF. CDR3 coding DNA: TGTGCCAGCAGCTTAGCCGGTTCCTACGAGCAGTACTTC.

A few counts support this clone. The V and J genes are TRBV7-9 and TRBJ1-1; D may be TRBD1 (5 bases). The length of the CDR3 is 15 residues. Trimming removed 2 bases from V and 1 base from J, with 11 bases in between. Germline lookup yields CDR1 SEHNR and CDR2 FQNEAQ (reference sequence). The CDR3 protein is CASSLISGPNTEAFF. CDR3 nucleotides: TGTGCCAGCAGCTTAATCTCAGGGCCGAACACTGAAGCTTTCTTT.

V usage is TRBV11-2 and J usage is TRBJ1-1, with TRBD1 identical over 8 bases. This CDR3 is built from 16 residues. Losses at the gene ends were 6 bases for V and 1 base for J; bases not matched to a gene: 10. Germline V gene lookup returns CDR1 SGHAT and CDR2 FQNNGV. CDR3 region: CASRSPGGRRNTEAFF. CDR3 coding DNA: TGTGCCAGCAGATCTCCAGGGGGCCGGAGGAACACTGAAGCTTTCTTT.

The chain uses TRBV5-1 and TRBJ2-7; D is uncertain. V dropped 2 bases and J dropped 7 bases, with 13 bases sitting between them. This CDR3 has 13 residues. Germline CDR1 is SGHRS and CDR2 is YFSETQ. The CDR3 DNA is TGCGCCAGCAGCTTACGGCCTCCCGGGGAGCAGTACTTC. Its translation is CASSLRPPGEQYF.

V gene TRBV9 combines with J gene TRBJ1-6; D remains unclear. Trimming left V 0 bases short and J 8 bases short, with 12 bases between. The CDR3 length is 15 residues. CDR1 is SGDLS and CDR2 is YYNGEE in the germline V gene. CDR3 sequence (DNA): TGTGCCAGCAGCGTAGGGGGAGGAGAGGATTCACCCCTCCACTTT. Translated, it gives CASSVGGGEDSPLHF.

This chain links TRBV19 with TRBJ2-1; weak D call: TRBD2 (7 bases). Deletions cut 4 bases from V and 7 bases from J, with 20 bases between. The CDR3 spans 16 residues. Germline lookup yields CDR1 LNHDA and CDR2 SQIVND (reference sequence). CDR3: CASSTLSGGAGNEQFF. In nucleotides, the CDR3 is TGTGCCAGTAGTACCCTCTCTGGGGGGGCCGGGAATGAGCAGTTCTTC.

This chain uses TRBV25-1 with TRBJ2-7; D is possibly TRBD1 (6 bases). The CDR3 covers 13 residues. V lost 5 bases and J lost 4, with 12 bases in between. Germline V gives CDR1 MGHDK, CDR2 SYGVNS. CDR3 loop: CASSPQGPYEQYV. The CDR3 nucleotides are TGTGCCAGCAGTCCACAGGGCCCGTACGAGCAGTACGTC.

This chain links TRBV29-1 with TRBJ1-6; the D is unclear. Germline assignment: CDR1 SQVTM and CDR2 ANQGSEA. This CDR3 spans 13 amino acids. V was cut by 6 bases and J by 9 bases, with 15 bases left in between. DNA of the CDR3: TGCAGCGTGGCGACTTCGCCCTCTTCACCCCTCCACTTT. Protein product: CSVATSPSSPLHF.

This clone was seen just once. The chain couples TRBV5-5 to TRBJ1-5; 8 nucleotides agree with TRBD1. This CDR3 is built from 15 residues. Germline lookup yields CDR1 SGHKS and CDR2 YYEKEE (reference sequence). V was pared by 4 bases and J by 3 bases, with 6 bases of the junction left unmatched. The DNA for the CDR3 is TGTGCCAGCAGCCCGACAGGGGCTAACAATCAGCCCCAGCATTTT. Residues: CASSPTGANNQPQHF.

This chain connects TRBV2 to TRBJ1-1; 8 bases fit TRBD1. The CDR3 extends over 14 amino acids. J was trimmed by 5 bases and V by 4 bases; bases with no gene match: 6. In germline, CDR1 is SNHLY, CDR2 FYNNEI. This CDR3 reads CASSVETGDTEAFF. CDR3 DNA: TGTGCCAGCAGTGTTGAGACAGGGGATACTGAAGCTTTCTTT.

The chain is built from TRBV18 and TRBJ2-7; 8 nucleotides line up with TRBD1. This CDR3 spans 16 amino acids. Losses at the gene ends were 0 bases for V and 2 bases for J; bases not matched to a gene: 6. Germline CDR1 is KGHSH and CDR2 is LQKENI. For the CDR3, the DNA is TGTGCCAGCTCACCACCCAGGGGGCGTGAGACCTACGAGCAGTACTTC. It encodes CASSPPRGRETYEQYF.

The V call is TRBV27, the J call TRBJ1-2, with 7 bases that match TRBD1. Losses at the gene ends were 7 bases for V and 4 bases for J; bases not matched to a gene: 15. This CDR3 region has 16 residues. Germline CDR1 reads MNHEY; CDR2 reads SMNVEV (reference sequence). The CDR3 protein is CASNPLRGGAGYGYTF. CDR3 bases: TGTGCCAGCAACCCCCTGAGAGGGGGCGCGGGCTATGGCTACACCTTC.

The CDR3: CASGDRTTEAFF. The CDR3 region has the DNA TGTGCCAGTGGAGACAGGACCACTGAAGCTTTCTTT. The chain couples TRBV6-5 to TRBJ1-1; D possibly corresponds to TRBD1 (6 bases). This CDR3 has 12 residues. Germline V gives CDR1 MNHEY, CDR2 SVGAGI. The ends were cut back, 9 bases at V and 4 bases at J, with 12 bases in the middle.

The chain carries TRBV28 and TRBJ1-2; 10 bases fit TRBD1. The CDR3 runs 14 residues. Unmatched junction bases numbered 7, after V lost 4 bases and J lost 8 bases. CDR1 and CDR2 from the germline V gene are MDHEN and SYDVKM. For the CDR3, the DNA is TGTGCCAGCAGTTCGCTGGGACAGGGGTTGGGCTACACCTTC. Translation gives CASSSLGQGLGYTF.